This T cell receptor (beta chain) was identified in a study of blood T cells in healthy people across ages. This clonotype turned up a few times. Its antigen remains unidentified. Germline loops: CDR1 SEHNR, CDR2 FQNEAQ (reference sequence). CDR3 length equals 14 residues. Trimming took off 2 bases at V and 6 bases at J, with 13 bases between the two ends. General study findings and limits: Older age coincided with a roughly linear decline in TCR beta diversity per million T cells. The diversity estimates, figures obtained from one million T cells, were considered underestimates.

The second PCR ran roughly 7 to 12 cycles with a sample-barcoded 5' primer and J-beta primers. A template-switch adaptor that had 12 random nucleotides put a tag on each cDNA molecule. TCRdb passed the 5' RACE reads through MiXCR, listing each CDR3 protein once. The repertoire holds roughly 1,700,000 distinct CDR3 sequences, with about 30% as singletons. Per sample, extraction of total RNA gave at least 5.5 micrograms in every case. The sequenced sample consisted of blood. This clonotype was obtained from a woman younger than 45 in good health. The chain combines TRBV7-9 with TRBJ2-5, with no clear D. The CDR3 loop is CASSLLPEQQTQYF. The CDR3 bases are TGTGCCAGCAGCTTACTGCCAGAACAACAGACCCAGTACTTC.